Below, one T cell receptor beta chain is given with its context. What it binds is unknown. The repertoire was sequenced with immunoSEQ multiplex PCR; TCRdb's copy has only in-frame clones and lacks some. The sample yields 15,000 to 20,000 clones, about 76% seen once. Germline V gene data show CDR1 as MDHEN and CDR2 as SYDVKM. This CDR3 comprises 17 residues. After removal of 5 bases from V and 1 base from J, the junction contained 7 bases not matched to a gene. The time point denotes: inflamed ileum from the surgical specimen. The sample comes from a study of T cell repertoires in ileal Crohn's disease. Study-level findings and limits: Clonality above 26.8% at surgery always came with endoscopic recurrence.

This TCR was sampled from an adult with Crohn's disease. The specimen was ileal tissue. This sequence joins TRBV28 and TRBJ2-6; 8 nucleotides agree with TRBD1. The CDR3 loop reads CASSGTGTGSGANVLTF. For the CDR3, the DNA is TGTGCCAGCAGTGGAACCGGGACAGGATCTGGGGCCAACGTCCTGACTTTC.